This TCR beta chain was documented in a study of CDR3 diversity in severe acne. The CDR3 extends over 14 amino acids. Germline lookup yields CDR1 SQVTM and CDR2 ANQGSEA. The V and J ends lost 1 base and 1 base, in that order; junction bases with no gene match: 1. TCRdb reprocessed the PCR reads with MiXCR, giving one entry per CDR3 protein. The profile shows over 85,000 distinct CDR3 sequences, approximately 47% of them singletons. The sample consisted of blood. The chain couples TRBV29-1 to TRBJ2-7, with 10 positions matching TRBD2. This receptor was taken from a male donor with acne. In DNA, the CDR3 is TGCAGCGTTGAAGTACTAGCGGGATCCTACGAGCAGTACTTC. This sequence encodes CSVEVLAGSYEQYF.